A selection of T cell receptor beta chains follows, all from one sample in a study of blood T cell repertoires in COVID-19. Clones were read by immunoSEQ multiplex PCR, and TCRdb kept only the in-frame ones, dropping some. Counted here are tens of thousands of clones, 88% occurring once; the ten biggest clones make up roughly 3%. The sequenced material came from peripheral blood. The receptors were gathered from a man aged 45-60 years with active COVID-19. Both conserved end residues are part of each CDR3. D genes are given only for firm matches. The size field is filled for only some rows; it gives once, few, many or a size class.

CDR3 protein: CAWTLSGTSGRDTQYF
CDR3 DNA: TGTGCCTGGACCCTCTCCGGGACTAGCGGGAGGGATACGCAGTATTTT
J gene: TRBJ2-3
clone size: -
D gene: TRBD2
V gene: TRBV30

CDR3 protein: CASSRPGGQIQNEKLFF
CDR3 DNA: TGTGCCAGCAGTCGCCCCGGAGGACAGATTCAAAATGAAAAACTGTTTTTT
J gene: TRBJ1-4
clone size: once
D gene: -
V gene: TRBV6-6

CDR3 protein: CASSPLAGNTGELFF
CDR3 DNA: TGTGCCAGCAGCCCCCTAGCGGGAAACACCGGGGAGCTGTTTTTT
J gene: TRBJ2-2
clone size: -
D gene: TRBD2
V gene: TRBV7-9

CDR3 protein: CASSLQAGNTGELFF
CDR3 DNA: TGCGCCAGCAGCTTGCAAGCGGGGAACACCGGGGAGCTGTTTTTT
J gene: TRBJ2-2
clone size: once
D gene: -
V gene: TRBV5-1

CDR3 protein: CASSPRRGGEGEAFF
CDR3 DNA: TGTGCCAGCAGCCCGAGAAGGGGGGGTGAAGGTGAAGCTTTCTTT
J gene: TRBJ1-1
clone size: -
D gene: -
V gene: TRBV9

CDR3 protein: CAWSVGRQGHLQHMSLRGYTF
CDR3 DNA: TGTGCCTGGAGTGTAGGGCGACAGGGACATCTACAGCATATGAGTCTCCGCGGCTACACCTTC
J gene: TRBJ1-2
clone size: -
D gene: TRBD1
V gene: TRBV30

CDR3 protein: CASSPTPGGNQPQHF
CDR3 DNA: TGCGCCAGCAGCCCCACCCCCGGGGGCAATCAGCCCCAGCATTTT
J gene: TRBJ1-5
clone size: few
D gene: -
V gene: TRBV5-1

CDR3 protein: CASSLDSAGEHDTQYF
CDR3 DNA: TGTGCCAGCAGCTTAGATTCGGCGGGGGAGCACGATACGCAGTATTTT
J gene: TRBJ2-3
clone size: -
D gene: TRBD2
V gene: TRBV11-2

CDR3 protein: CASNPLGVFQETQYF
CDR3 DNA: TGTGCCAGCAACCCCCTCGGGGTATTCCAAGAGACCCAGTACTTC
J gene: TRBJ2-5
clone size: -
D gene: -
V gene: TRBV5-6

CDR3 protein: CASSPGPGQGRYGYTF
CDR3 DNA: TGCGCCAGCAGCCCGGGGCCGGGACAGGGGAGGTATGGCTACACCTTC
J gene: TRBJ1-2
clone size: -
D gene: TRBD1
V gene: TRBV5-1

CDR3 protein: CASSLSGASEAFF
CDR3 DNA: TGTGCCAGCAGCTTAAGTGGGGCGTCTGAAGCTTTCTTT
J gene: TRBJ1-1
clone size: -
D gene: -
V gene: TRBV7-9

CDR3 protein: CASSGLAGGATDTQYF
CDR3 DNA: TGTGCCAGCAGTGGTTTAGCCGGAGGGGCCACAGATACGCAGTATTTT
J gene: TRBJ2-3
clone size: -
D gene: -
V gene: TRBV2

CDR3 protein: CASSPLREYYNEQFF
CDR3 DNA: TGTGCCAGCAGCCCCTTGAGAGAATACTACAATGAGCAGTTCTTC
J gene: TRBJ2-1
clone size: -
D gene: -
V gene: TRBV7-9

CDR3 protein: CASSSLDRYYEQYF
CDR3 DNA: TGTGCCAGCAGCTCCCTGGACAGGTACTACGAGCAGTACTTC
J gene: TRBJ2-7
clone size: -
D gene: TRBD1
V gene: TRBV11-3

CDR3 protein: CASSIKGVGQETQYF
CDR3 DNA: TGTGCCAGTAGTATAAAGGGGGTTGGTCAAGAGACCCAGTACTTC
J gene: TRBJ2-5
clone size: -
D gene: -
V gene: TRBV19

CDR3 protein: CASSGTGTGSGNTIYF
CDR3 DNA: TGCGCCAGCAGCGGGACCGGGACAGGGAGTGGAAACACCATATATTTT
J gene: TRBJ1-3
clone size: -
D gene: TRBD1
V gene: TRBV5-1

CDR3 protein: CASSGSGGITDTQYF
CDR3 DNA: TGTGCCAGTAGTGGTAGCGGGGGGATCACAGATACGCAGTATTTT
J gene: TRBJ2-3
clone size: -
D gene: TRBD2
V gene: TRBV19

CDR3 protein: CASSSPGLAGETQYF
CDR3 DNA: TGCGCCAGCAGCAGCCCAGGACTAGCGGGGGAGACCCAGTACTTC
J gene: TRBJ2-5
clone size: -
D gene: TRBD2
V gene: TRBV5-1

CDR3 protein: CASSLVGLAELNEQFF
CDR3 DNA: TGTGCCAGCAGCTTAGTTGGACTAGCGGAGCTCAATGAGCAGTTCTTC
J gene: TRBJ2-1
clone size: -
D gene: TRBD2
V gene: TRBV11-3

CDR3 protein: CASSIATATNTEAFF
CDR3 DNA: TGTGCCAGTAGTATCGCAACAGCCACGAACACTGAAGCTTTCTTT
J gene: TRBJ1-1
clone size: -
D gene: -
V gene: TRBV19

CDR3 protein: CASSNGLADYNEQFF
CDR3 DNA: TGTGCCAGCAGCAATGGCCTAGCGGATTACAATGAGCAGTTCTTC
J gene: TRBJ2-1
clone size: few
D gene: -
V gene: TRBV21-1

CDR3 protein: CASLRGVRQETQYF
CDR3 DNA: TGTGCCAGCCTGCGGGGAGTGAGACAAGAGACCCAGTACTTC
J gene: TRBJ2-5
clone size: -
D gene: -
V gene: TRBV6-6

CDR3 protein: CASTAGTGVSPLHF
CDR3 DNA: TGTGCCAGCACCGCCGGGACAGGGGTTTCACCCCTCCACTTT
J gene: TRBJ1-6
clone size: -
D gene: TRBD1
V gene: TRBV6-5

CDR3 protein: CSASNPRGEIDTQYF
CDR3 DNA: TGCAGTGCTAGTAATCCCAGGGGTGAAATAGATACGCAGTATTTT
J gene: TRBJ2-3
clone size: -
D gene: -
V gene: TRBV20-1

CDR3 protein: CASSLWGQGVTGELFF
CDR3 DNA: TGTGCCAGCAGTTTATGGGGACAGGGGGTCACCGGGGAGCTGTTTTTT
J gene: TRBJ2-2
clone size: -
D gene: TRBD1
V gene: TRBV27

CDR3 protein: CASSNPRVHNLAKNIQYF
CDR3 DNA: TGTGCCAGCTCCAACCCTAGAGTTCACAATCTAGCCAAAAACATTCAGTACTTC
J gene: TRBJ2-4
clone size: -
D gene: -
V gene: TRBV7-2

CDR3 protein: CASSYSGRSEAFF
CDR3 DNA: TGCGCCAGCAGCTACTCTGGGCGTTCTGAAGCTTTCTTT
J gene: TRBJ1-1
clone size: -
D gene: -
V gene: TRBV4-1

CDR3 protein: CASSLRGFSGANVLTF
CDR3 DNA: TGTGCCAGCAGCTTAAGAGGGTTCTCTGGGGCCAACGTCCTGACTTTC
J gene: TRBJ2-6
clone size: -
D gene: -
V gene: TRBV7-9

CDR3 protein: CASTPLLDRGTQYF
CDR3 DNA: TGCGCCAGCACCCCATTACTTGACAGGGGCACTCAGTACTTC
J gene: TRBJ2-4
clone size: -
D gene: TRBD1
V gene: TRBV5-1

CDR3 protein: CASSFRGRSSYNEQFF
CDR3 DNA: TGTGCCAGCAGCTTTCGAGGGAGAAGCTCCTACAATGAGCAGTTCTTC
J gene: TRBJ2-1
clone size: -
D gene: -
V gene: TRBV7-9

CDR3 protein: CASSPTTGAGSTFF
CDR3 DNA: TGCGCCAGCAGCCCAACGACAGGGGCTGGAAGCACGTTCTTC
J gene: TRBJ2-1
clone size: few
D gene: TRBD1
V gene: TRBV4-3

CDR3 protein: CASSPGQFTDTQYF
CDR3 DNA: TGCGCCAGCAGCCCCGGACAGTTTACAGATACGCAGTATTTT
J gene: TRBJ2-3
clone size: -
D gene: -
V gene: TRBV5-1

CDR3 protein: CSVQGQDVTEAFF
CDR3 DNA: TGCAGCGTTCAGGGACAGGATGTAACTGAAGCTTTCTTT
J gene: TRBJ1-1
clone size: -
D gene: TRBD1
V gene: TRBV29-1